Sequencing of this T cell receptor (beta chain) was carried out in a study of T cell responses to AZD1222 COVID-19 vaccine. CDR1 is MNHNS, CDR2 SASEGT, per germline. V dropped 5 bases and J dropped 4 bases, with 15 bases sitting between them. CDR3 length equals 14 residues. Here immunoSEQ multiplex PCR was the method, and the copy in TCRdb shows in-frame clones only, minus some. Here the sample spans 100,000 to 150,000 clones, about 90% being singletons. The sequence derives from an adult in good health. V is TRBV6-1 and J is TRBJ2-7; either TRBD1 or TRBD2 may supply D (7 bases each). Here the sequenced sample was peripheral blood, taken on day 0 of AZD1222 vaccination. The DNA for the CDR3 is TGTGCCAGCAGTTTGGGAGGGGGCGGGTACGAGCAGTACTTC. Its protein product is CASSLGGGGYEQYF.